The T cell receptor (beta chain) described here comes from a study of T-cell memory formation after mild COVID-19. Study-level background: Clusters were largely donor specific. Study-wide results and limits: Among contracting clones, CD4+ were mainly CM/EM and CD8+ enriched in EMRA.

This clonotype was counted a few times. Antigen specificity is unknown. CDR3 length equals 15 residues. Germline V gene lookup returns CDR1 MNHEY and CDR2 SVGEGT. Trimming left V 0 bases short and J 3 bases short, with 9 bases between. TCRdb used MiXCR to reprocess the 5' RACE reads, holding one entry per CDR3 protein. Of 200,000 or so distinct CDR3 sequences detected, roughly 17% appear once; the ten largest clones hold under 2.5%. The V gene is TRBV6-2 or TRBV6-3, the J gene TRBJ1-5; unclear D gene. The sample taken for sequencing was PBMCs or a T cell subset sorted from them (not recorded which). This sequence originates from an adult woman who had mild COVID-19 (a few samples of this study predate the infection). Cell type and time point are not known. Here the CDR3 DNA reads TGTGCCAGCAGTTACTCAGGGCAGCCCAATCAGCCCCAGCATTTT. Its translation: CASSYSGQPNQPQHF.